This TCR beta chain was documented in a study of blood T cell repertoires in COVID-19. Looking at the study overall: The cDNA or gDNA used as material had been derived from T cells, B-cell-depleted T cells, or PBMCs.

V lost 2 bases to trimming and J lost 4 bases, with 5 bases between them. The CDR3 loop spans 13 amino acids. Germline-derived CDR1 and CDR2 are MNHEY and SMNVEV (reference sequence). Repertoires were generated with immunoSEQ multiplex PCR, while TCRdb's copy carries only in-frame clones and drops some. The table records hundreds of thousands of clones, around 82% of them present only once. The receptor was isolated from a man aged 25-45 years with acute COVID-19. Material: PBMCs or T cells enriched from blood (not recorded which). This sequence joins TRBV27 and TRBJ2-2; D is unresolved. CDR3 DNA sequence: TGTGCCAGCAGTTTACGACTCACCGGGGAGCTGTTTTTT. It yields the protein CASSLRLTGELFF.